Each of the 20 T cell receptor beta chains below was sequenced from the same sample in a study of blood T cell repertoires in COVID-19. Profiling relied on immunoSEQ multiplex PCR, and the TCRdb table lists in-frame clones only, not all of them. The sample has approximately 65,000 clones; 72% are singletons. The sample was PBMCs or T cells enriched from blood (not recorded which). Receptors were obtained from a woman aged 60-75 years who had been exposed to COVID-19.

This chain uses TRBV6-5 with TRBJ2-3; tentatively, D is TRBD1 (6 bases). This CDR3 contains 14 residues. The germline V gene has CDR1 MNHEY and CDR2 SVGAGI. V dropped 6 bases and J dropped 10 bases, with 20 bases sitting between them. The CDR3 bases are TGTGCCAGCAGCAAAACAGGGCCCGGGACACCGCAGTATTTT. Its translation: CASSKTGPGTPQYF.

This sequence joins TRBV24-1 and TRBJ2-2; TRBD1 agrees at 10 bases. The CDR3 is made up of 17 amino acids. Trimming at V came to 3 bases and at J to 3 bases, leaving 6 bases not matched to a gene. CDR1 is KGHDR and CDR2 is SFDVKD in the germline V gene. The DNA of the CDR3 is TGTGCCACCAGTGATCCGTGGACAGGGGGAGACACCGGGGAGCTGTTTTTT. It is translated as CATSDPWTGGDTGELFF.

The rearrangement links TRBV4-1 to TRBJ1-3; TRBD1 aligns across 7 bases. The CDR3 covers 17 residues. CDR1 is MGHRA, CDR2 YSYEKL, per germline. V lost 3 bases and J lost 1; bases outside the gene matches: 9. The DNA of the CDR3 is TGCGCCAGCAGCCACCGACAGGGACTCATGTCTGGAAACACCATATATTTT. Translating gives CASSHRQGLMSGNTIYF.

Written as DNA, the CDR3 is TGCGCCAGCAGTCCTTTTAGAGTAGAAGGGCGGGAGGGAGGCACAGATACGCAGTATTTT. Its translation: CASSPFRVEGREGGTDTQYF. The chain couples TRBV23-1 to TRBJ2-3, with TRBD2 identical over 9 bases. TRBV23-1 carries the ORF label, with uncertain function. J lost 1 base, V lost 4 bases, and 18 bases had no gene match. CDR3 length: 20 residues.

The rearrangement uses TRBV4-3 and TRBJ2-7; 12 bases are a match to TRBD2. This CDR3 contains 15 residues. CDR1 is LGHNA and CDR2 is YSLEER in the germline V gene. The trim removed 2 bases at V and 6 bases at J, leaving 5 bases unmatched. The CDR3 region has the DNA TGCGCCAGCAGCCAACTAGCGGGAGGGCGGGGCGAGCAGTACTTC. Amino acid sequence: CASSQLAGGRGEQYF.

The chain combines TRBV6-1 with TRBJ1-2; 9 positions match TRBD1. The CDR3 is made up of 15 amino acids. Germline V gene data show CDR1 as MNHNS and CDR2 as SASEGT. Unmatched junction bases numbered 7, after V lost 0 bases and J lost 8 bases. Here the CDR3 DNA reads TGTGCCAGCAGTGAAGCAAGGGACAGGGCCCTCGGCTACACCTTC. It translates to CASSEARDRALGYTF.

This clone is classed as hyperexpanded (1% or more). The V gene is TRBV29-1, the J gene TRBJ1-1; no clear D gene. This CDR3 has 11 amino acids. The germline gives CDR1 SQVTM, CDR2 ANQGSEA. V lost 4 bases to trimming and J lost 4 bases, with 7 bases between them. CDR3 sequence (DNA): TGCAGCGTTGCGGGAGTCACTGAAGCTTTCTTT. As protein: CSVAGVTEAFF.

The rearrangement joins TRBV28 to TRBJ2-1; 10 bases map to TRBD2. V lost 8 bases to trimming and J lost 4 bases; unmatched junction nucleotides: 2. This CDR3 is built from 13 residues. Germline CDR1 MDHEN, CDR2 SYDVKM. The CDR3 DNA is TGTGCCAGCGAGCGGGGGGGTTACAATGAGCAGTTCTTC. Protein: CASERGGYNEQFF.

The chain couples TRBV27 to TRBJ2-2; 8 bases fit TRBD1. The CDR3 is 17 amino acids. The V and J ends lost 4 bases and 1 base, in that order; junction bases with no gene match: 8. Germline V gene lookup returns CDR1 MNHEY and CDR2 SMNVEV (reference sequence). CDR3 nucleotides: TGTGCCAGCAGTTCCCGGGAGACAGGGGAGAACACCGGGGAGCTGTTTTTT. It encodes CASSSRETGENTGELFF.

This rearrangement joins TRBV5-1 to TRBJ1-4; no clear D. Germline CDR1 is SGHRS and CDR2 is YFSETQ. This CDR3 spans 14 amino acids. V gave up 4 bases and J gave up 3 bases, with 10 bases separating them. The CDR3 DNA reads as TGCGCCAGCAGCCCGAGGTCGGCTAATGAAAAACTGTTTTTT. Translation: CASSPRSANEKLFF. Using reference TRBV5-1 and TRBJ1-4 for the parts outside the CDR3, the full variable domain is KAGVTQTPRYLIKTRGQQVTLSCSPISGHRSVSWYQQTPGQGLQFLFEYFSETQRNKGNFPGRFSGRQFSNSRSEMNVSTLELGDSALYLCASSPRSANEKLFFGSGTQLSVL.

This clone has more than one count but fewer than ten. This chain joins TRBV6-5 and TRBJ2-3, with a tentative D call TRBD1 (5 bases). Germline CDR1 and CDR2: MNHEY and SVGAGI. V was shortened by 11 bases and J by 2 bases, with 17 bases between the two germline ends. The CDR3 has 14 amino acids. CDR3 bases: TGTGCCGGACAAGAGATAGGGTCCACAGATACGCAGTATTTT. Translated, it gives CAGQEIGSTDTQYF.

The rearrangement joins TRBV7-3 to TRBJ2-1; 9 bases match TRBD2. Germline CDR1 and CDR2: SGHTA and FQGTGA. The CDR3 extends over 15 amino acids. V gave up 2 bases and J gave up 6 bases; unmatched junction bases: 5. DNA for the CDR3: TGTGCCAGCAGCTTAGTAAGCGGGGGGTTCAATGAGCAGTTCTTC. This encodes CASSLVSGGFNEQFF.

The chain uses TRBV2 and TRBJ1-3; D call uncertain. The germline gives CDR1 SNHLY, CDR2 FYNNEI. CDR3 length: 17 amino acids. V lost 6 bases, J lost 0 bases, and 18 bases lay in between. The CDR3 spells CASRSRGSRDSGNTIYF. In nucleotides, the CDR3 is TGTGCCAGCAGGTCCCGCGGGTCTCGCGACTCTGGAAACACCATATATTTT.

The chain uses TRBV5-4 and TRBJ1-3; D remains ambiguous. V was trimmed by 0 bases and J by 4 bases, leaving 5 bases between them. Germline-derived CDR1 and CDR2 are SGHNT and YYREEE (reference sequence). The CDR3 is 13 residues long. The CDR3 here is CASSLVQGNTIYF. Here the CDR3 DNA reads TGTGCCAGCAGCTTGGTACAGGGAAACACCATATATTTT.

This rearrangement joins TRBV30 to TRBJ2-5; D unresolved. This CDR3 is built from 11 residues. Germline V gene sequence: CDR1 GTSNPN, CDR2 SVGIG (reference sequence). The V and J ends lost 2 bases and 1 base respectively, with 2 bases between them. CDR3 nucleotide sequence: TGTGCCTGGAGTCGCCAAGAGACCCAGTACTTC. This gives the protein CAWSRQETQYF.

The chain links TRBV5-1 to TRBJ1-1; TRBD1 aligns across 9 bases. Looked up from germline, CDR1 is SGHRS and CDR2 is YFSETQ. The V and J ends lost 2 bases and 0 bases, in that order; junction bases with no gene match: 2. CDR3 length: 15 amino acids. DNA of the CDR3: TGCGCCAGCAGCTTCGGACAGGGGATGAACACTGAAGCTTTCTTT. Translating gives CASSFGQGMNTEAFF.

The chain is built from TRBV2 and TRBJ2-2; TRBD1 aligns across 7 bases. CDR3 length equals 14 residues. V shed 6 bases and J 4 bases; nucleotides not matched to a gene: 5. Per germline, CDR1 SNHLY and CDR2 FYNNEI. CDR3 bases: TGTGCCAGCAGACCTGGGACAGCCACCGGGGAGCTGTTTTTT. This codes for CASRPGTATGELFF.

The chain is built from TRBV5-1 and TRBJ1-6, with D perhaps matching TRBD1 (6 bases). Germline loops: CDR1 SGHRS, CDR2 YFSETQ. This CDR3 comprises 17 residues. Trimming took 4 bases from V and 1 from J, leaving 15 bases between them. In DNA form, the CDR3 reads TGCGCCAGCAGCCACACGCCCCAGGGGTCCTATAATTCACCCCTCCACTTT. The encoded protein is CASSHTPQGSYNSPLHF. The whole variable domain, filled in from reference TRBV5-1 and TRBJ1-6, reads KAGVTQTPRYLIKTRGQQVTLSCSPISGHRSVSWYQQTPGQGLQFLFEYFSETQRNKGNFPGRFSGRQFSNSRSEMNVSTLELGDSALYLCASSHTPQGSYNSPLHFGNGTRLTVT.

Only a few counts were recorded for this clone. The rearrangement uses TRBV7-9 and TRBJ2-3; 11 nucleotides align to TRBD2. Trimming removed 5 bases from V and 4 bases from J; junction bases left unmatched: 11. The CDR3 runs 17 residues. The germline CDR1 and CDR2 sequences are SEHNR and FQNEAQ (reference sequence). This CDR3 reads CASSAYLTSGIADTQYF. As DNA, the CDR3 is TGTGCCAGCAGCGCCTACCTGACTAGCGGGATCGCAGATACGCAGTATTTT.

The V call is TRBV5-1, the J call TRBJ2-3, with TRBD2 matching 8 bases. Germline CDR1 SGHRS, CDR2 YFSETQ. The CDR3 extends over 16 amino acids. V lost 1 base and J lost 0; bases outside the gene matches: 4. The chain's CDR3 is CASSLNGRASTDTQYF. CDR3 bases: TGCGCCAGCAGCTTGAACGGGAGGGCTAGCACAGATACGCAGTATTTT.